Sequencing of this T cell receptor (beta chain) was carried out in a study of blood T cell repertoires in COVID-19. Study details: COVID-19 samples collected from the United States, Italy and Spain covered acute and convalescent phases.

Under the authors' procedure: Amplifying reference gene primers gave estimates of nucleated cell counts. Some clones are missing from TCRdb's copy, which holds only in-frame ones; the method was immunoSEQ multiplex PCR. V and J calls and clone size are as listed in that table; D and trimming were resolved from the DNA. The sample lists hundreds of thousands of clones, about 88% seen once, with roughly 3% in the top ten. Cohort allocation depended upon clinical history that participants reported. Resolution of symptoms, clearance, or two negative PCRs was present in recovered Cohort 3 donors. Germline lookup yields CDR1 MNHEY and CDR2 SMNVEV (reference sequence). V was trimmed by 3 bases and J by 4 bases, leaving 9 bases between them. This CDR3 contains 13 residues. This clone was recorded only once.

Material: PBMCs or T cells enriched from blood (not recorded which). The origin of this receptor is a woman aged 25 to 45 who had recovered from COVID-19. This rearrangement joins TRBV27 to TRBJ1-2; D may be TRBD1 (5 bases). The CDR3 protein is CASSLGHLYGYTF. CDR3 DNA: TGTGCCAGCAGTTTGGGGCATCTCTATGGCTACACCTTC.